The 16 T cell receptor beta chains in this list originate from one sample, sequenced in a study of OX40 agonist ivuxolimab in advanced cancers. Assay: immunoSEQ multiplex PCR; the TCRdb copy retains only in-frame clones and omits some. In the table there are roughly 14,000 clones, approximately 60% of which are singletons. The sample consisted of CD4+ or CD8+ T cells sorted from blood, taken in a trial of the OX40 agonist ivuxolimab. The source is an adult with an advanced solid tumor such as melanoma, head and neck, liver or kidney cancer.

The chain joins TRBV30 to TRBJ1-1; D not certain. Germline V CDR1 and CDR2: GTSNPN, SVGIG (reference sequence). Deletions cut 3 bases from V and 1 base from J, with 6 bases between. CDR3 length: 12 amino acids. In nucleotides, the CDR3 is TGTGCCTGGAGGGGAAAGAACACTGAAGCTTTCTTT. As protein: CAWRGKNTEAFF.

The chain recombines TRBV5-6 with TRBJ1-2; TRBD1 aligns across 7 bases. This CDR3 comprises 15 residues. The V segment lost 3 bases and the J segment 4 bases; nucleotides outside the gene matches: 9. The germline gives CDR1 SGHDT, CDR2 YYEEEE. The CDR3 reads CASSSRKDRLYGYTF. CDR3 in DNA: TGTGCCAGCAGCTCACGGAAGGACAGGCTCTATGGCTACACCTTC.

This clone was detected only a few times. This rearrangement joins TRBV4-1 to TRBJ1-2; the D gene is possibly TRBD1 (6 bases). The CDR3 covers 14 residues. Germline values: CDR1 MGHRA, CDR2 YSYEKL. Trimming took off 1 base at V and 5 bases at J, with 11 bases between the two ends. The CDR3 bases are TGCGCCAGCAGCCAAGCCCTAGGGGGTTATGGCTACACCTTC. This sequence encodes CASSQALGGYGYTF.

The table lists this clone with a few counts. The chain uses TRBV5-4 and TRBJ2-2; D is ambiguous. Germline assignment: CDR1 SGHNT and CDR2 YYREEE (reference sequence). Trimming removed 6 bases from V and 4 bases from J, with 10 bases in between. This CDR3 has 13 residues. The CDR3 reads CASTGWGTGELFF. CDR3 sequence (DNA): TGTGCCAGCACCGGGTGGGGCACCGGGGAGCTGTTTTTT.

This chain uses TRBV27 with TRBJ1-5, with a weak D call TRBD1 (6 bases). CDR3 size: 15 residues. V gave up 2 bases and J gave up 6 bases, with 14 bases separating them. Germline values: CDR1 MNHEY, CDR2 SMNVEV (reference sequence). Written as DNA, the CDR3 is TGTGCCAGCAGTTTAGACCCAGGGGTTTCTCAGCCCCAGCATTTT. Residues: CASSLDPGVSQPQHF.

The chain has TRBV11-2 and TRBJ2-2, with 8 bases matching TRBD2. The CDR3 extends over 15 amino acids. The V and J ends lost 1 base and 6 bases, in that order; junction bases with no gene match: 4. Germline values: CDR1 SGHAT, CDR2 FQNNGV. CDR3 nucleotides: TGTGCCAGCAGCTTAGCTACGACTAGCGCCGGGGAGCTGTTTTTT. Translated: CASSLATTSAGELFF. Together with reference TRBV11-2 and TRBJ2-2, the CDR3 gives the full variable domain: EAGVAQSPRYKIIEKRQSVAFWCNPISGHATLYWYQQILGQGPKLLIQFQNNGVVDDSQLPKDRFSAERLKGVDSTLKIQPAKLEDSAVYLCASSLATTSAGELFFGEGSRLTVL.

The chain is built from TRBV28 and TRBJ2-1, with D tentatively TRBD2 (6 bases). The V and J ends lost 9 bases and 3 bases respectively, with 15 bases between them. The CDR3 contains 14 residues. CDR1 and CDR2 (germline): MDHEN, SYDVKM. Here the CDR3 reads CASQFPGLYNEQFF. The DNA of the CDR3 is TGTGCCAGTCAATTTCCGGGACTCTACAATGAGCAGTTCTTC. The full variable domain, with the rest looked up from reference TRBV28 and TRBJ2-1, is DVKVTQSSRYLVKRTGEKVFLECVQDMDHENMFWYRQDPGLGLRLIYFSYDVKMKEKGDIPEGYSVSREKKERFSLILESASTNQTSMYLCASQFPGLYNEQFFGPGTRLTVL.

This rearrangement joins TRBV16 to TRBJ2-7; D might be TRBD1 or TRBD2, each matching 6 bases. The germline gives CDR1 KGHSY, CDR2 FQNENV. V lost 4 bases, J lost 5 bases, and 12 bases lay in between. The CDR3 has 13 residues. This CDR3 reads CASSRPGGHEQYF. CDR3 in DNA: TGTGCCAGCAGCCGACCCGGGGGCCACGAGCAGTACTTC.

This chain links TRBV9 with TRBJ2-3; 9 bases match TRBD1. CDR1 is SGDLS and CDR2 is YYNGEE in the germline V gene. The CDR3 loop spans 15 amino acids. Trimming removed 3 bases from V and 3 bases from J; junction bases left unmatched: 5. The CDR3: CASSGQGVRTDTQYF. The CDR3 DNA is TGTGCCAGCAGCGGACAGGGGGTTCGAACAGATACGCAGTATTTT.

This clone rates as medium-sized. The CDR3 region has the DNA TGTGCCAGCAGTGAGCTGGAGACCCAGTACTTC. It yields the protein CASSELETQYF. The genes are TRBV2 and TRBJ2-5; D is unresolved. Germline CDR1 and CDR2: SNHLY and FYNNEI. The CDR3 totals 11 residues. V was clipped by 3 bases and J by 5 bases, with 4 bases between them.

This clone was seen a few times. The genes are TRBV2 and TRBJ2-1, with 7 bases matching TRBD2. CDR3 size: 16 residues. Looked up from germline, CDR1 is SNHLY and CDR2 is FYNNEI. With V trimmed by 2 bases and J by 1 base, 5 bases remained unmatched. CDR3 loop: CASSEWGGRSYNEQFF. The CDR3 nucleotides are TGTGCCAGCAGTGAATGGGGGGGAAGGTCCTACAATGAGCAGTTCTTC.

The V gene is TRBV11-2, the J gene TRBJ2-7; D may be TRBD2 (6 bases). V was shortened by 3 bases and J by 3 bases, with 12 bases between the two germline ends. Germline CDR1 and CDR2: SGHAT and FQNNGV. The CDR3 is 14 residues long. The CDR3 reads CASSLLAGNYEQYF. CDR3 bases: TGTGCCAGCAGCTTGTTGGCGGGGAACTACGAGCAGTACTTC. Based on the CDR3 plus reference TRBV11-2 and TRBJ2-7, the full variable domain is EAGVAQSPRYKIIEKRQSVAFWCNPISGHATLYWYQQILGQGPKLLIQFQNNGVVDDSQLPKDRFSAERLKGVDSTLKIQPAKLEDSAVYLCASSLLAGNYEQYFGPGTRLTVT.

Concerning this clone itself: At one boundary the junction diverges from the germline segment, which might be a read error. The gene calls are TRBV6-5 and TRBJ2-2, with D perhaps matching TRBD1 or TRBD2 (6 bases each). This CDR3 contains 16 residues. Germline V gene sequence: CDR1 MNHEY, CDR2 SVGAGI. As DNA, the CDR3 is TGTGCCAGCAATTACTCGTCGGGGGCGCGTACCGGGGAGCTGTTTTTT. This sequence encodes CASNYSSGARTGELFF.

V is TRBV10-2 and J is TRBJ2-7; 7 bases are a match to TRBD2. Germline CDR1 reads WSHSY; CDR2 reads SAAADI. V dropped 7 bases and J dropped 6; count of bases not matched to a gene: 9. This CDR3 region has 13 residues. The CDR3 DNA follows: TGCGCCAGCATCCCGCGGGGGAGCACCGAGCAGTACTTC. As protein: CASIPRGSTEQYF.

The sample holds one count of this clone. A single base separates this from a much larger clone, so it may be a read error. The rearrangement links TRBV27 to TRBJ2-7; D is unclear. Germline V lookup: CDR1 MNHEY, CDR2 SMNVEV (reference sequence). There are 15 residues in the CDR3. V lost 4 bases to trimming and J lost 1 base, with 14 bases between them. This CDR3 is CASSSSWRRSYEQYF. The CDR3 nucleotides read TGTGCCAGCAGTTCATCCTGGCGGAGATCCTACGAGCAGTACTTC.

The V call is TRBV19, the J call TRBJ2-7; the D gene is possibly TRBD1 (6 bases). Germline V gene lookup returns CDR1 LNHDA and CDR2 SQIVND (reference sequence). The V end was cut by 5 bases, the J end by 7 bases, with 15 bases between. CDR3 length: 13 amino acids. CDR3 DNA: TGTGCCAGTAGTTCCGGGACACCCTTGGAGCAGTACTTC. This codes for CASSSGTPLEQYF.